Listed here are 10 T cell receptor beta chains from one sample, sequenced in a study of blood T cells in healthy people across ages. A second PCR, run for roughly 7 to 11 cycles, used a sample-barcoded 5' primer plus a J-beta primer mix. TCRdb re-called the 5' RACE reads with MiXCR, one entry per CDR3 protein. The sample has 1.5 million to 1.9 million distinct CDR3 sequences, approximately 43% seen once; the top ten hold just over 4%. The sample comprised blood. Every receptor here comes from a woman aged 18-29 years in good health.

The chain has TRBV9 and TRBJ1-5; TRBD1 aligns across 7 bases. V shed 4 bases and J 3 bases; nucleotides not matched to a gene: 7. There are 15 residues in the CDR3. Germline V gives CDR1 SGDLS, CDR2 YYNGEE. The CDR3 sequence: CASSPGDRINQPQHF. In DNA form, the CDR3 reads TGTGCCAGCAGCCCCGGGGACAGAATCAATCAGCCCCAGCATTTT.

The CDR3: CSARGLSSGRNNEQFF. The CDR3 DNA reads TGCAGTGCTAGGGGCCTCTCTAGCGGGAGGAACAATGAGCAGTTCTTC. This chain connects TRBV20-1 to TRBJ2-1; 11 bases are a match to TRBD2. J gave up 5 bases and V 3 bases, and 9 bases lay outside the gene matches. From germline, CDR1 is DFQATT and CDR2 SNEGSKA (reference sequence). The CDR3 contains 16 residues.

Only a few counts were recorded for this clonotype. The chain recombines TRBV12-3 or TRBV12-4 with TRBJ1-2; D is possibly TRBD1 (5 bases). Trimming removed 2 bases from V and 7 bases from J, with 14 bases in between. The CDR3 consists of 14 residues. CDR3 in amino acids: CASSLRGIGGGYTF. CDR3 nucleotide sequence: TGTGCCAGCAGTTTACGGGGCATCGGGGGTGGCTACACCTTC.

The chain links TRBV29-1 to TRBJ1-5; tentatively, D is TRBD1 (6 bases). The CDR3 totals 13 residues. Germline values: CDR1 SQVTM, CDR2 ANQGSEA. The V gene lost 3 bases and the J gene lost 3 bases, with 9 bases spanning the gap. The CDR3: CSVDGGINQPQHF. The DNA for the CDR3 is TGCAGCGTTGATGGGGGCATCAATCAGCCCCAGCATTTT.

This chain joins TRBV5-1 and TRBJ2-7; weak D call: TRBD1 (6 bases). The V end lost 5 bases, the J end lost 3 bases, and 18 bases lay between the germline ends. Germline V gene lookup returns CDR1 SGHRS and CDR2 YFSETQ. This CDR3 contains 15 residues. The CDR3 region has the DNA TGCGCCAGCAGGTCTAGACGGGACAATTACTACGAGCAGTACTTC. Translation gives CASRSRRDNYYEQYF.

V and J are TRBV27 and TRBJ1-6; D ambiguous. The CDR3 is made up of 16 amino acids. V gave up 2 bases and J gave up 10 bases, with 18 bases separating them. CDR1 is MNHEY and CDR2 is SMNVEV in the germline V gene (reference sequence). CDR3 region: CASSLIARRVGSPLHF. In DNA form, the CDR3 reads TGTGCCAGCAGTTTAATTGCCAGAAGGGTGGGCTCACCCCTCCACTTT.

This clonotype has just a few counts. J is TRBJ1-1 and V is TRBV7-9; D remains unclear. The CDR3 has 11 residues. Germline V gene sequence: CDR1 SEHNR, CDR2 FQNEAQ (reference sequence). V was trimmed by 2 bases and J by 13 bases, leaving 11 bases between them. CDR3 sequence reads: CASSLKWEGFF. CDR3 coding DNA: TGTGCCAGCAGCTTAAAATGGGAGGGTTTCTTT.

V usage is TRBV7-2 and J usage is TRBJ1-1; TRBD1 matches 11 bases. J was trimmed by 1 base and V by 6 bases; bases with no gene match: 7. Germline V gene lookup returns CDR1 SGHTA and CDR2 FQGNSA. The CDR3 consists of 16 residues. The CDR3 sequence is CASRRTGGAENTEAFF. Written as DNA, the CDR3 is TGTGCCAGCAGGCGGACAGGGGGCGCGGAGAACACTGAAGCTTTCTTT.

This clonotype was found once. The chain joins TRBV20-1 to TRBJ2-2, with D possibly being TRBD1 (6 bases). CDR3 length equals 12 residues. The V end was cut by 7 bases, the J end by 6 bases, with 12 bases between. Germline-derived CDR1 and CDR2 are DFQATT and SNEGSKA (reference sequence). The DNA for the CDR3 is TGCAGTGTTGGACAGTTCGCCGGGGAGCTGTTTTTT. Amino acids: CSVGQFAGELFF.

This clonotype appeared a few times. The V gene is TRBV12-3 or TRBV12-4, the J gene TRBJ1-6; D gene unclear. There are 16 residues in the CDR3. V was clipped by 7 bases and J by 0 bases, with 13 bases between them. The CDR3 DNA is TGTGCCAGCACCGGACCACAAAGCTCCTATAATTCACCCCTCCACTTT. Translation gives CASTGPQSSYNSPLHF.